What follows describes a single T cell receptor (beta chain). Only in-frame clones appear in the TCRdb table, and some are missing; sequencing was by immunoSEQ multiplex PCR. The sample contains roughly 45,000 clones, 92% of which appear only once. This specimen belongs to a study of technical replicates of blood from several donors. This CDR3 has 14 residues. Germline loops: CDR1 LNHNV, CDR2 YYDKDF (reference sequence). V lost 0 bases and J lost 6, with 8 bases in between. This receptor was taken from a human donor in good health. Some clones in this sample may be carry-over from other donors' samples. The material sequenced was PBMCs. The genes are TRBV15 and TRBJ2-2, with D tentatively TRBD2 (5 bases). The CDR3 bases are TGTGCCACCAGCAGAGATCACGGGGCCGGGGAGCTGTTTTTT. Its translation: CATSRDHGAGELFF.